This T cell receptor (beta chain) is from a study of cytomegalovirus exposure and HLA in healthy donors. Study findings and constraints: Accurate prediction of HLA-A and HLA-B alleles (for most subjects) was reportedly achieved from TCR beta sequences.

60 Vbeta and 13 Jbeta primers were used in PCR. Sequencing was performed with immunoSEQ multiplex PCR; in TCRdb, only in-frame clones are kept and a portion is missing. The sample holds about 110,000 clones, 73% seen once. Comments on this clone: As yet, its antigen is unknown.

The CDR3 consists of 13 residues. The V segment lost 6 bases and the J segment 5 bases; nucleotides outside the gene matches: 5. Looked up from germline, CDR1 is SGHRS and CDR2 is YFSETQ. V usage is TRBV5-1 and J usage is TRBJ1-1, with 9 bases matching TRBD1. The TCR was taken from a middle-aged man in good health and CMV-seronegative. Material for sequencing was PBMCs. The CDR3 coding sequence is TGCGCCAGCAATCTGGACAGGGGTACTGAAGCTTTCTTT. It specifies CASNLDRGTEAFF.